Below, one T cell receptor (beta chain) is given with its context. The data are from a study of T-cell memory formation after mild COVID-19. TCRdb redid the calling of the 5' RACE reads with MiXCR, one entry per CDR3 protein. The data contain approximately 180,000 distinct CDR3 sequences, 16% of them singletons. The sequence derives from an adult woman who had mild COVID-19 (a few samples of this study predate the infection). Cell type and time point are not known. Sequencing input: PBMCs or a T cell subset sorted from them (not recorded which).

Here the CDR3 reads CASTHLVSGNTEAFF. For the CDR3, the DNA is TGTGCCAGCACCCATCTCGTGTCGGGTAACACTGAAGCTTTCTTT. The chain employs TRBV6-5 and TRBJ1-1, with D uncertain. Germline values: CDR1 MNHEY, CDR2 SVGAGI. With 7 bases removed from V and 2 bases from J, the gap between germline ends came to 17 bases. The CDR3 spans 15 residues.